A selection of T cell receptor beta chains follows, all from one sample in a study of T-cell reconstitution after alpha-beta-depleted transplantation in children. TCRdb called the PCR reads again in MiXCR, with one record for every CDR3 protein. Among more than 85,000 distinct CDR3 sequences listed, about 9.4% were seen once. Sequences were derived from PBMCs from the stem cell graft donor, sampled from the stem cell graft. The receptors were gathered from a human donor who donated a stem cell graft to a child with acute lymphoblastic leukemia. Both conserved end residues are part of each CDR3. The D gene is left open where the match is weak. Clone size is shown for a subset of rows, as once, few, many or a class of expanded clone.

j_call d_call clone_size cdr3_length v_call cdr3_nt cdr3_aa
TRBJ2-5 - many 14 TRBV20-1 TGCAGTGCTAGAGATGGCAGGGGTTCGGAGACCCAGTACTTC CSARDGRGSETQYF
TRBJ2-1 TRBD2 many 17 TRBV7-8 TGTGCCAGCAGCTTAACTAGCGGGGGCCTCTCCTACAATGAGCAGTTCTTC CASSLTSGGLSYNEQFF
TRBJ2-7 - - 14 TRBV5-6 TGTGCCAGCACGATGGGCCCGGAAGGGTACGAGCAGTACTTC CASTMGPEGYEQYF
TRBJ1-5 - many 15 TRBV20-1 TGCAGTGCTAGAGATCGCGACATTGTGTTTCAGCCCCAGCATTTT CSARDRDIVFQPQHF
TRBJ2-2 - few 16 TRBV11-3 TGTGCCAGCAGCCAAAGCTGGAATTGGGGCACCGGGGAGCTGTTTTTT CASSQSWNWGTGELFF
TRBJ1-3 - many 15 TRBV6-1 TGTGCCAGCAGTGCCCGGACAGCCGAGGGACACACCATATATTTT CASSARTAEGHTIYF
TRBJ2-7 - - 15 TRBV6-5 TGTGCCAGCAGTTACCCTCAGATGGGCGACCACGAGCAGTACTTC CASSYPQMGDHEQYF
TRBJ1-1 - many 15 TRBV10-3 TGTGCCATCAGTGATCCGGGAGGGGCTGACACTGAAGCTTTCTTT CAISDPGGADTEAFF
TRBJ1-1 - many 13 TRBV20-1 TGCAGTGCTAGGGACGGAATGAACACTGAAGCTTTCTTT CSARDGMNTEAFF
TRBJ2-7 TRBD2 few 16 TRBV7-9 TGTGCCAGCAGCTCGAGACTAGCGGGCTTATCCTACGAGCAGTACTTC CASSSRLAGLSYEQYF
TRBJ1-1 TRBD1 many 13 TRBV25-1 TGTGCCAGCAGCCCCCGACAGGGGAGGAAAGCTTTCTTT CASSPRQGRKAFF
TRBJ2-3 - many 14 TRBV7-2 TGTGCCAGCAGCGCCCGTAGCGACACAGATACGCAGTATTTT CASSARSDTDTQYF
TRBJ1-1 - many 17 TRBV4-3 TGCGCCAGCAGCACTACGGACAAAGGGCCCATGAACACTGAAGCTTTCTTT CASSTTDKGPMNTEAFF
TRBJ2-1 TRBD2 many 15 TRBV20-1 TGCAGTGCTGGAGGGGAGGCGGGAGGACCCGGCGAGCAGTTCTTC CSAGGEAGGPGEQFF
TRBJ1-6 TRBD1 many 15 TRBV20-1 TGCAGTGCGTATAGCGCCGGGACAGGGCAATCACCCCTCCACTTT CSAYSAGTGQSPLHF
TRBJ2-1 TRBD2 many 13 TRBV14 TGTGCCAGCAGCCTCCGACTAGCGTATGAGCAGTTCTTC CASSLRLAYEQFF
TRBJ2-6 TRBD1 many 16 TRBV27 TGTGCCAGCAGGAGGGGACAGGGAAATGGGGCCAACGTCCTGACTTTC CASRRGQGNGANVLTF
TRBJ2-1 TRBD1 many 16 TRBV28 TGTGCCAGCAGCCGAGTCCGGACAGGGGGCCACAATGAGCAGTTCTTC CASSRVRTGGHNEQFF
TRBJ1-5 - many 16 TRBV6-1 TGTGCCAGCAGTGAAGCGGGGCAGGGACGGAAGCAGCCCCAGCATTTT CASSEAGQGRKQPQHF
TRBJ2-1 TRBD2 many 17 TRBV5-1 TGCGCCAGCAGCGGGACTGGCGGGGGGACCTCCTACAATGAGCAGTTCTTC CASSGTGGGTSYNEQFF
TRBJ1-1 - many 15 TRBV7-7 TGTGCTAGCAGCCCAACACCCCCAGGGTCGACTGAAGCTTTCTTT CASSPTPPGSTEAFF
TRBJ2-1 - many 15 TRBV12-3/TRBV12-4 TGTGCCAGCAGTCCTAGGAGGAGCTCCTACAATGAGCAGTTCTTC CASSPRRSSYNEQFF
TRBJ2-1 TRBD2 many 15 TRBV12-3/TRBV12-4 TGTGCCAGCAGTTTTTACGGGAGGGAAAACAATGAGCAGTTCTTC CASSFYGRENNEQFF
TRBJ2-7 TRBD2 many 17 TRBV20-1 TGCAGTGCTAGAGGGACGCTACTAGCGGGGGGGCCGAATGAGCAGTACTTC CSARGTLLAGGPNEQYF
TRBJ1-5 TRBD1 many 17 TRBV3-1 TGTGCCAGCAGCCAAAGGGGACCGGGACAGTACAATCAGCCCCAGCATTTT CASSQRGPGQYNQPQHF
TRBJ1-3 - many 14 TRBV6-5 TGTGCCAGCAGTTACGACAACTCTGGAAACACCATATATTTT CASSYDNSGNTIYF
TRBJ2-1 - many 15 TRBV7-9 TGTGCCAGCAGTTATAGGGGGATGAGCGTCAATGAGCAGTTCTTC CASSYRGMSVNEQFF
TRBJ2-7 - many 16 TRBV10-3 TGTGCCATCAGTGCATCCTCGGTATCCAGGTCCTACGAGCAGTACTTC CAISASSVSRSYEQYF
TRBJ1-1 - many 13 TRBV6-2/TRBV6-3 TGTGCCAGCAGTTGGGTAGAGAACACTGAAGCTTTCTTT CASSWVENTEAFF
TRBJ1-2 - many 14 TRBV5-6 TGTGCCAGCAGCTTGGATCGGATCCACTATGGCTACACCTTC CASSLDRIHYGYTF
TRBJ2-2 - many 11 TRBV9 TGTGCCAGCAGCGTCGGCGGGGAGCTGTTTTTT CASSVGGELFF
TRBJ1-4 TRBD1 many 17 TRBV5-1 TGCGCCAGCAGCTGGGGTCCGGGACAGGAAACGAGTGAAAAACTGTTTTTT CASSWGPGQETSEKLFF
TRBJ2-1 - many 14 TRBV27 TGTGCCAGCACCATCAGGGGCTCCTACAATGAGCAGTTCTTC CASTIRGSYNEQFF
TRBJ2-5 TRBD2 many 13 TRBV7-2 TGTGCCAGCAGCTTAAGGGAGGGGGAGACCCAGTACTTC CASSLREGETQYF
TRBJ2-5 TRBD2 - 15 TRBV6-2/TRBV6-3 TGTGCCAGCAGCTCCGGACTAGCGGGAGAAGAGACCCAGTACTTC CASSSGLAGEETQYF
TRBJ2-7 TRBD1 many 15 TRBV27 TGTGCCAGCAGTTCCGGACAGGGGAGCTCCTACGAGCAGTACTTC CASSSGQGSSYEQYF
TRBJ1-4 - many 14 TRBV20-1 TGCAGTGCTAGAGGACCTGCAACTAATGAAAAACTGTTTTTT CSARGPATNEKLFF
TRBJ1-5 - many 14 TRBV6-2/TRBV6-3 TGTGCCAGCAGCCTCTCGAGGGGGGCTGCGCCCCAGCATTTT CASSLSRGAAPQHF
TRBJ2-1 - - 13 TRBV24-1 TGTGCCACCAGTGACCTGGGCTACAATGAGCAGTTCTTC CATSDLGYNEQFF
TRBJ2-2 TRBD2 many 16 TRBV9 TGTGCCAGCAGCGTGTCTAGCGGGGGGCCGTCCGGGGAGCTGTTTTTT CASSVSSGGPSGELFF
TRBJ2-3 - - 16 TRBV9 TGTGCCAGCAGCACCCGACCGGCAAGGAGCACAGATACGCAGTATTTT CASSTRPARSTDTQYF
TRBJ2-1 TRBD2 many 15 TRBV12-3/TRBV12-4 TGTGCCAGCAGTCCTAGCGGGAGGCGCAGGAATGAGCAGTTCTTC CASSPSGRRRNEQFF
TRBJ2-5 TRBD2 many 17 TRBV10-3 TGTGCCATCAGTGAGGCTCAGGGACTAGCCCGGGGAGAGACCCAGTACTTC CAISEAQGLARGETQYF
TRBJ1-2 - many 11 TRBV5-4 TGTGCCAGCAGTTCCCCGACAGGCCTCGACTTC CASSSPTGLDF
TRBJ1-1 - many 14 TRBV5-1 TGCGCCAGCAGTACGGGGCTCGTGGACACTGAAGCTTTCTTT CASSTGLVDTEAFF
TRBJ2-2 TRBD2 many 15 TRBV6-2/TRBV6-3 TGTGCCAGCAGTTACCTAGCGGGAGCAACCGGGGAGCTGTTTTTT CASSYLAGATGELFF
TRBJ1-1 TRBD1 many 16 TRBV10-3 TGTGCCATCAGTGACAGGGGGGCGAGCCCGAACACTGAAGCTTTCTTT CAISDRGASPNTEAFF
TRBJ2-2 - - 17 TRBV20-1 TGCTGTGCTAGGGTGGCTAGCGGGACAGGGAACACCGGGGAGCTGTTTTTT CCARVASGTGNTGELFF
TRBJ2-5 - many 15 TRBV20-1 TGCAGTGCTAGATCCAGGGGAGGGTGGTTAGAGACCCAGTACTTC CSARSRGGWLETQYF
TRBJ2-7 - many 12 TRBV20-1 TGCAGTGCTAGAGCACGAGGGGGCGAGCAGTACTTC CSARARGGEQYF
TRBJ2-7 TRBD1 many 14 TRBV12-3/TRBV12-4 TGTGCCAGCAGTCCGGACAGGGGGCTGTACGAGCAGTACTTC CASSPDRGLYEQYF
TRBJ2-1 - few 16 TRBV9 TGTGCCAGCAGCGAAATTACGGGACGGCTGGGAAATGAGCAGTTCTTC CASSEITGRLGNEQFF
TRBJ2-7 - - 16 TRBV2 TGTGCCAGCAGTGACAAAAGAAACGCGATCTCCTACGAGCAGTACTTC CASSDKRNAISYEQYF